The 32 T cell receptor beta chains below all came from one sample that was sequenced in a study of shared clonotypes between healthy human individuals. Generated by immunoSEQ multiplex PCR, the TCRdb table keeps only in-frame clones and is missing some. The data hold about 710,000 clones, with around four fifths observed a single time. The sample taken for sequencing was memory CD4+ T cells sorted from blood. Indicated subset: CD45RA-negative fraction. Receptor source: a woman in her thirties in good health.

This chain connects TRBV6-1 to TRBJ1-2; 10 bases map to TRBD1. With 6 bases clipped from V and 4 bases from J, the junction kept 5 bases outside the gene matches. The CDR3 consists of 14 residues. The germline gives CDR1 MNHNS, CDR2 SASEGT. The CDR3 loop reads CASSRDRGFYGYTF. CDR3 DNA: TGTGCCAGCAGCCGGGACAGGGGATTCTATGGCTACACCTTC.

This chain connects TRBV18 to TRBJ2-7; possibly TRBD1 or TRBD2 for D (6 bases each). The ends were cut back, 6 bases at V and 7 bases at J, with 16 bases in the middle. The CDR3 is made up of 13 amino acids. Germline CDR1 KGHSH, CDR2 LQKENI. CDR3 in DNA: TGTGCCAGCTCCCCGGAGGGGGGTGGTGAGCAGTACTTC. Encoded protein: CASSPEGGGEQYF.

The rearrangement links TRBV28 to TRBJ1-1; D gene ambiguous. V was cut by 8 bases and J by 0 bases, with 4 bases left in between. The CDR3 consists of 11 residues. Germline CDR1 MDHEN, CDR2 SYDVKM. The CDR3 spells CASEVNTEAFF. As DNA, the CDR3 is TGTGCCAGCGAGGTGAACACTGAAGCTTTCTTT.

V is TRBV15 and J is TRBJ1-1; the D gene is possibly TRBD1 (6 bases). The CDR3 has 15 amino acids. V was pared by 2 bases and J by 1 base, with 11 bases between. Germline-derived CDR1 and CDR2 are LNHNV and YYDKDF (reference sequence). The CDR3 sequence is CATSRQTGANTEAFF. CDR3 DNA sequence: TGTGCCACCAGCAGACAGACAGGCGCGAACACTGAAGCTTTCTTT. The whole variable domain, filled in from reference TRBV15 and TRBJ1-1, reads DAMVIQNPRYQVTQFGKPVTLSCSQTLNHNVMYWYQQKSSQAPKLLFHYYDKDFNNEADTPDNFQSRRPNTSFCFLDIRSPGLGDTAMYLCATSRQTGANTEAFFGQGTRLTVV.

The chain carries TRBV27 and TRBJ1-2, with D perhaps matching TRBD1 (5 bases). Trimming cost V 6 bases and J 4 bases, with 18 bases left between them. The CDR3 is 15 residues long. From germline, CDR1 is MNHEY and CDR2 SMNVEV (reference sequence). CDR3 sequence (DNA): TGTGCCAGCAGCAGATCGATGCTCGGGACCTATGGCTACACCTTC. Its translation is CASSRSMLGTYGYTF.

DNA for the CDR3: TGTGCCAGCAGCCAAGATCAGAGCGGGGCCCCATCGTCTGAGCAGTTCTTC. This translates into CASSQDQSGAPSSEQFF. The V gene is TRBV11-2, the J gene TRBJ2-1; TRBD2 aligns across 7 bases. The CDR3 totals 17 residues. Per germline, CDR1 SGHAT and CDR2 FQNNGV. Trimming cost V 5 bases and J 9 bases; bases outside gene matches: 19.

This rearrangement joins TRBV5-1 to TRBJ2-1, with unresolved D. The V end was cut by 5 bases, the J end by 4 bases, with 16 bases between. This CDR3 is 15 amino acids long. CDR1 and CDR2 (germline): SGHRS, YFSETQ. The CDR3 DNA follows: TGCGCCAGCAGGATGTCCGGACCCCAATACAATGAGCAGTTCTTC. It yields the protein CASRMSGPQYNEQFF. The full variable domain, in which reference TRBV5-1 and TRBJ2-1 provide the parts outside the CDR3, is KAGVTQTPRYLIKTRGQQVTLSCSPISGHRSVSWYQQTPGQGLQFLFEYFSETQRNKGNFPGRFSGRQFSNSRSEMNVSTLELGDSALYLCASRMSGPQYNEQFFGPGTRLTVL.

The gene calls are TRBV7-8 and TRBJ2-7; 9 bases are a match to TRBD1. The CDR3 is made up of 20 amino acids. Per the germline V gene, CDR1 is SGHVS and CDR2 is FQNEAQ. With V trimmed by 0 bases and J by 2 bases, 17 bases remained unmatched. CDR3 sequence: CASSLAAGTGSRGSPYEQYF. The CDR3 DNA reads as TGTGCCAGCAGCTTAGCGGCCGGGACAGGGTCGCGGGGATCCCCCTACGAGCAGTACTTC.

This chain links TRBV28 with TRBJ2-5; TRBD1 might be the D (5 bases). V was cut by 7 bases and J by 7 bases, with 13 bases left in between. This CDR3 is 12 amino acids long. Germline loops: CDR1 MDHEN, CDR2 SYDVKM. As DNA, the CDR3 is TGTGCCAGCAACCAGGGTTCGAGGACCCAGTACTTC. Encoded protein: CASNQGSRTQYF.

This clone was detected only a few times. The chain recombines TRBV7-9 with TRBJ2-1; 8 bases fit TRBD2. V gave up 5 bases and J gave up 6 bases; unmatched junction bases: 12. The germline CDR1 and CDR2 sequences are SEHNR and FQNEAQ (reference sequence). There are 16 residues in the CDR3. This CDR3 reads CASSLSGRGRINEQFF. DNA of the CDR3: TGTGCCAGCAGCCTGAGCGGGAGAGGGAGGATCAATGAGCAGTTCTTC.

The CDR3 region has the DNA TGTGCCAGTAGTACTCTAGCGGGAGGGGGCGAGACCCAGTACTTC. Amino acid sequence: CASSTLAGGGETQYF. The V call is TRBV19, the J call TRBJ2-5; 12 bases line up with TRBD2. The V segment lost 4 bases and the J segment 5 bases; nucleotides outside the gene matches: 5. The CDR3 sequence is 15 residues long. Germline CDR1 is LNHDA and CDR2 is SQIVND (reference sequence).

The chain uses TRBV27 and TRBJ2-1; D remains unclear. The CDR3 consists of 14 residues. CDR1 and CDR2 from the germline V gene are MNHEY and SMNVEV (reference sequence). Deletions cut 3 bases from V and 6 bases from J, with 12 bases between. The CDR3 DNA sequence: TGTGCCAGCAGTTTGTGGTCCCCCACCAATGAGCAGTTCTTC. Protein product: CASSLWSPTNEQFF.

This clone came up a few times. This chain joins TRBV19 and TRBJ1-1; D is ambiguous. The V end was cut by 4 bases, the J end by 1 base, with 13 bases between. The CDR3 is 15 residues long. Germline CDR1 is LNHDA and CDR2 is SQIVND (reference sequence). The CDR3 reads CASSKRSSGNTEAFF. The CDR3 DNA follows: TGTGCCAGTAGTAAAAGGTCATCGGGGAACACTGAAGCTTTCTTT.

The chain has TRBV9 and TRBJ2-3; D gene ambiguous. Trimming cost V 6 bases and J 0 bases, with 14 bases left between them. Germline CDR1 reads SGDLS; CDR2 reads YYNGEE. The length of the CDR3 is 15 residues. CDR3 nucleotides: TGTGCCAGCACTAGGGCCAGGTTTAGCACAGATACGCAGTATTTT. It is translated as CASTRARFSTDTQYF.

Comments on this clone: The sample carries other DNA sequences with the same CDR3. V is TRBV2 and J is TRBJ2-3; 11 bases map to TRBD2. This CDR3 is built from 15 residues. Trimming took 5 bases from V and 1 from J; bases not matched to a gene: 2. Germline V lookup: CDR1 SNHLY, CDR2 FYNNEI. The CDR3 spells CASSPGLAGTDTQYF. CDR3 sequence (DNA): TGTGCCAGCAGTCCGGGACTAGCGGGCACAGATACGCAGTATTTT.

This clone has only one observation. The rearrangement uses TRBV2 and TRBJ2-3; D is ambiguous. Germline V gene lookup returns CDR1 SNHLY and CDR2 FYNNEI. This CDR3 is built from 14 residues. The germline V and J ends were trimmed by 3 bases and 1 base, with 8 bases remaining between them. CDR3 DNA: TGTGCCAGCAGTGAGGCCACCCGCACAGATACGCAGTATTTT. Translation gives CASSEATRTDTQYF.

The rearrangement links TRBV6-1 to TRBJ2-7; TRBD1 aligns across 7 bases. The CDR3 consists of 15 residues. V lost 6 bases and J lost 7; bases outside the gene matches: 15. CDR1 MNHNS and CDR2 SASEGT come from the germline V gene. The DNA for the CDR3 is TGTGCCAGCAGGGAGAGGACAGGTCTGGTAGGGGAGCAGTACTTC. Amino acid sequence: CASRERTGLVGEQYF.

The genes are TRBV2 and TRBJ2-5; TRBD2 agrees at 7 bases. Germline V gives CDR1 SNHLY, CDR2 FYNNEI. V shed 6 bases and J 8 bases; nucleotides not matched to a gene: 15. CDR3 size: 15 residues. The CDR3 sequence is CASRQDLAAQYTQYF. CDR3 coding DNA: TGTGCCAGCAGGCAAGACCTAGCGGCCCAGTATACCCAGTACTTC. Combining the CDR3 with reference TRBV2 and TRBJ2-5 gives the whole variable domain EPEVTQTPSHQVTQMGQEVILRCVPISNHLYFYWYRQILGQKVEFLVSFYNNEISEKSEIFDDQFSVERPDGSNFTLKIRSTKLEDSAMYFCASRQDLAAQYTQYFGPGTRLLVL.

CDR3 DNA sequence: TGTGCCAGCAGCCAAGATCGGACCGCTGGCTACACCTTC. Amino acid sequence: CASSQDRTAGYTF. The chain carries TRBV4-2 and TRBJ1-2; D is uncertain. With 0 bases removed from V and 7 bases from J, the gap between germline ends came to 9 bases. CDR1 is LGHNA, CDR2 YNFKEQ, per germline. This CDR3 comprises 13 residues.

Here the CDR3 DNA reads TGTGCCAGCAGCTTTAGCGGGAGGGACCTCATCGGAGATACGCAGTATTTT. It is translated as CASSFSGRDLIGDTQYF. The V call is TRBV7-9, the J call TRBJ2-3, with 11 bases identical to TRBD2. The V and J ends lost 3 bases and 5 bases, in that order; junction bases with no gene match: 10. The CDR3 spans 17 residues. From germline, CDR1 is SEHNR and CDR2 FQNEAQ (reference sequence).

The CDR3 DNA sequence: TGTGCCAGCAGTTACTCGCCCTTTCTATACACCGGGGAGCTGTTTTTT. Translating gives CASSYSPFLYTGELFF. V usage is TRBV6-5 and J usage is TRBJ2-2; unclear D gene. With 0 bases removed from V and 3 bases from J, the gap between germline ends came to 11 bases. This CDR3 is built from 16 residues. Germline lookup yields CDR1 MNHEY and CDR2 SVGAGI.

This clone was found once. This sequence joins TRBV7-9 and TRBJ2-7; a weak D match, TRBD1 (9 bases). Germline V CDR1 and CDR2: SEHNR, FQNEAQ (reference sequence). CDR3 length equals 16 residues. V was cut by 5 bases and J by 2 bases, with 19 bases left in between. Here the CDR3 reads CASSARGGQGPYEQYF. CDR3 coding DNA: TGTGCCAGCAGCGCCCGGGGGGGACAGGGTCCCTACGAGCAGTACTTC.

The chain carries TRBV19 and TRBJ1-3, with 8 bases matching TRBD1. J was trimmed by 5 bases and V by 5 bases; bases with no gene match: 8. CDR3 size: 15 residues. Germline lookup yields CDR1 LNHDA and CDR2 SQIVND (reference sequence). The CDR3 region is CASSGGRGRRNTIYF. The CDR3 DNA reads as TGTGCCAGTAGTGGAGGCAGGGGGCGAAGAAACACCATATATTTT.

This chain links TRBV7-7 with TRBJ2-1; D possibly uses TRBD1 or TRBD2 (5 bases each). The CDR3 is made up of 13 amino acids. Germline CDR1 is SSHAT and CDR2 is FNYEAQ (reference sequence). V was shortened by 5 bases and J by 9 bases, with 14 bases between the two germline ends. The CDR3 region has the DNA TGTGCCAGCAGCCGGGGACCGACAGCTGAGCAGTTCTTC. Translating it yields CASSRGPTAEQFF.

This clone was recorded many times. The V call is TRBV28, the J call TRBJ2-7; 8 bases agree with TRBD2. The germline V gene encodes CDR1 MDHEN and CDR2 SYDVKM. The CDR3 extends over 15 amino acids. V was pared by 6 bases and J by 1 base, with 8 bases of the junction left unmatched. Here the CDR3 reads CASSRGGGTSYEQYF. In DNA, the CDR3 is TGTGCCAGCAGCCGGGGGGGAGGTACGTCCTACGAGCAGTACTTC.

This chain's CDR3 is CASRGTKTSCSYNEQFF. CDR3 sequence (DNA): TGTGCCAGCAGGGGGACTAAGACTAGTTGCTCCTACAATGAGCAGTTCTTC. The chain is built from TRBV6-4 and TRBJ2-1; 7 bases align to TRBD2. There are 17 residues in the CDR3. The germline V gene encodes CDR1 MRHNA and CDR2 SNTAGT. J was trimmed by 0 bases and V by 6 bases; bases with no gene match: 11.

The CDR3 nucleotides read TGTGCCAGCAGCCTTCGGGGACAGACGACTGAAAAACTGTTTTTT. It yields the protein CASSLRGQTTEKLFF. The chain recombines TRBV5-6 with TRBJ1-4; 7 bases line up with TRBD1. Unmatched junction bases numbered 10, after V lost 4 bases and J lost 7 bases. The CDR3 has 15 amino acids. Germline lookup yields CDR1 SGHDT and CDR2 YYEEEE.

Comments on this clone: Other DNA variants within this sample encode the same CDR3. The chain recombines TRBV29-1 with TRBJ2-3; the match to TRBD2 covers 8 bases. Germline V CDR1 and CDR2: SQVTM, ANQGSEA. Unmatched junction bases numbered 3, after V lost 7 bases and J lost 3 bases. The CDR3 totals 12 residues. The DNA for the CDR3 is TGCAGCGCGGGACTAGAAACAGATACGCAGTATTTT. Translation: CSAGLETDTQYF.

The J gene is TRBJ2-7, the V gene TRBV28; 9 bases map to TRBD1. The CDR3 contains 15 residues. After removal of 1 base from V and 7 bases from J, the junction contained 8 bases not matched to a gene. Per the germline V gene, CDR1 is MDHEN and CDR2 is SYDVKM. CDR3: CASSLLGQGTGEQYF. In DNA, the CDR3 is TGTGCCAGCAGTTTATTGGGACAGGGTACGGGAGAGCAGTACTTC. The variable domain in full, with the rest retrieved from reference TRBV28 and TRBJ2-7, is DVKVTQSSRYLVKRTGEKVFLECVQDMDHENMFWYRQDPGLGLRLIYFSYDVKMKEKGDIPEGYSVSREKKERFSLILESASTNQTSMYLCASSLLGQGTGEQYFGPGTRLTVT.

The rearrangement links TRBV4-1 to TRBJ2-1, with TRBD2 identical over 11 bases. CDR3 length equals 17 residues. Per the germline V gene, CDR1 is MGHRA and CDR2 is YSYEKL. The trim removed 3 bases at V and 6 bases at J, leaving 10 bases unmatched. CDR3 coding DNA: TGCGCCAGCAGCCAGAACCCCGGGACTAGCGGTGCCAATGAGCAGTTCTTC. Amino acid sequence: CASSQNPGTSGANEQFF.

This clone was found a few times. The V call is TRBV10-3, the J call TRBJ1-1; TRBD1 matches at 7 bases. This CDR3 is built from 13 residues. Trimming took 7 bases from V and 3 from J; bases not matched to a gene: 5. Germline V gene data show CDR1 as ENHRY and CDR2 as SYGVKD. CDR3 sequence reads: CAIKRDRDTEAFF. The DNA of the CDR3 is TGTGCCATCAAACGGGACAGAGACACTGAAGCTTTCTTT.

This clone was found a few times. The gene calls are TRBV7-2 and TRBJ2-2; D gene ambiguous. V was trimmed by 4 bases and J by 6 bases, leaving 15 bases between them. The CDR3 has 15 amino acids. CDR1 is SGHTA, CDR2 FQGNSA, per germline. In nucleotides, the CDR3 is TGTGCCAGCAGCTCACTTGCCCTAGTTTCCGGGGAGCTGTTTTTT. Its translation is CASSSLALVSGELFF.